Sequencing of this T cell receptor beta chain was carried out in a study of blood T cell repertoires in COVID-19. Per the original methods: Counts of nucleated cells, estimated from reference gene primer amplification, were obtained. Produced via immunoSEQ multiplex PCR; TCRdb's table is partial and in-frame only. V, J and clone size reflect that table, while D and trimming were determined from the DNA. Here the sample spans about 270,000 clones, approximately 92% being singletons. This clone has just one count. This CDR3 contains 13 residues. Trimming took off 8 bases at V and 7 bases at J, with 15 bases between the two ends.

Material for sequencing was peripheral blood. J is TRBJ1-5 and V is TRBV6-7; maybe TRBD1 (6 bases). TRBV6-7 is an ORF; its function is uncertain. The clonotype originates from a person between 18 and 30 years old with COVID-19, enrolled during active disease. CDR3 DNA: TGTGCCAGCCAGACCTGGGGGCGACAGCCCCAGCATTTT. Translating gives CASQTWGRQPQHF.